The clone carrying this T cell receptor beta chain was observed many times. Its target is unknown. Between the trimmed V and J ends, which lost 0 bases and 3 bases, there was a span of 10 bases. Germline CDR1 and CDR2: SGHRS and YFSETQ. The CDR3 has 14 amino acids. TCR beta CDR3 region amplification was performed from RNA transcripts. RT-PCR in the first round (using the HTBI primer set) targeted the TCR CDR3. TCRdb ran MiXCR on the multiplex PCR reads and lists one entry per CDR3 protein. The repertoire holds over 200,000 distinct CDR3 sequences, with more than 14% as singletons. This sample was taken from a study of T cells in Graves' hyperthyroidism and ophthalmopathy. Study-wide results and limits: Most thyroid-expanded clonotypes above 0.001 were also found in blood. Ophthalmopathy got predicted by the model a median roughly 6.4 months before its onset.

In patients aged 18 to 65, hyperthyroidism was newly diagnosed, with duration under 2 months. Diagnoses were made from clinical symptoms, serum measures (thyroxine and TRAb), thyroid ultrasound and orbital computed tomography. Sequencing was carried out using blood. This TCR came from a middle-aged woman with Graves' hyperthyroidism that later progressed to Graves' ophthalmopathy. The V gene is TRBV5-1, the J gene TRBJ2-7; D might be TRBD2 (5 bases). CDR3 sequence reads: CASSLESGFYEQYF. The CDR3, as DNA: TGCGCCAGCAGCTTGGAGAGCGGATTCTACGAGCAGTACTTC.